These 27 T cell receptor beta chains originate from one sample sequenced in a study of blood T cell repertoires in COVID-19. Profiling relied on immunoSEQ multiplex PCR, and the TCRdb table lists in-frame clones only, not all of them. Found here are over 200,000 clones, approximately 89% of them singletons; the top ten hold about 4%. Sequencing used PBMCs or T cells enriched from blood (not recorded which). The origin of the receptors is a woman aged 25 to 39 who had been exposed to COVID-19.

This clone turned up a few times. The J gene is TRBJ1-2, the V gene TRBV19, with 9 bases identical to TRBD1. Trimming took 4 bases from V and 2 from J; bases not matched to a gene: 5. The CDR3 has 15 amino acids. Germline CDR1 LNHDA, CDR2 SQIVND (reference sequence). This chain's CDR3 is CASSTGQGTNYGYTF. CDR3 in DNA: TGTGCCAGTAGTACCGGACAGGGGACGAACTATGGCTACACCTTC.

The gene calls are TRBV19 and TRBJ1-2; a weak D match, TRBD1 (5 bases). The V end lost 5 bases, the J end lost 4 bases, and 20 bases lay between the germline ends. This CDR3 has 16 amino acids. Germline lookup yields CDR1 LNHDA and CDR2 SQIVND (reference sequence). The CDR3 region is CASSPGGTAPFYGYTF. The CDR3 DNA reads TGTGCCAGTAGTCCTGGCGGGACCGCACCCTTCTATGGCTACACCTTC.

This clone has more than one count but fewer than ten. CDR3 nucleotides: TGTGCCAGCAGCGCCGGGAGGGGAACTGAAGCTTTCTTT. Its protein is CASSAGRGTEAFF. V usage is TRBV7-2 and J usage is TRBJ1-1; D may be TRBD1 (5 bases). The germline V gene has CDR1 SGHTA and CDR2 FQGNSA. The V and J ends lost 5 bases and 5 bases respectively, with 12 bases between them. This CDR3 has 13 amino acids.

V gene TRBV29-1 combines with J gene TRBJ2-3; 10 bases are a match to TRBD2. V shed 7 bases and J 1 base; nucleotides not matched to a gene: 5. The CDR3 extends over 14 amino acids. Germline CDR1 is SQVTM and CDR2 is ANQGSEA. The CDR3 region has the DNA TGCAGCGCTAGCGGGAGCTCCCGCACAGATACGCAGTATTTT. This translates into CSASGSSRTDTQYF.

A single count supports this clone. This chain connects TRBV19 to TRBJ1-1, with D tentatively TRBD1 (6 bases). The germline V gene has CDR1 LNHDA and CDR2 SQIVND (reference sequence). V shed 5 bases and J shed 1 base, with 11 bases lying between them. There are 14 residues in the CDR3. In DNA form, the CDR3 reads TGTGCCAGTAGTCCGCAGGGGAGGAACACTGAAGCTTTCTTT. As protein: CASSPQGRNTEAFF.

About this clone: The junction departs from the called germline gene at one end, perhaps through a read error. The same CDR3 arises from other DNA sequences in this sample as well. This chain joins TRBV5-4 and TRBJ1-3; TRBD1 aligns across 11 bases. The CDR3 sequence is 16 residues long. Germline CDR1 reads SGHNT; CDR2 reads YYREEE (reference sequence). The CDR3 here is CASSPRTGGPGNTIYF. In DNA, the CDR3 is TGTGCTAGCAGCCCAAGGACAGGGGGCCCTGGAAACACCATATATTTT.

The chain carries TRBV6-6 and TRBJ2-2, with 11 nucleotides matching TRBD2. CDR1 and CDR2 from the germline V gene are MNHNY and SVGAGI (reference sequence). The CDR3 covers 16 residues. The V and J ends lost 3 bases and 5 bases, in that order; junction bases with no gene match: 5. The CDR3 reads CASSYASGRKTGELFF. The CDR3 coding sequence is TGTGCCAGCAGTTATGCTAGCGGGAGGAAGACCGGGGAGCTGTTTTTT.

This clone was observed once. The chain recombines TRBV6-1 with TRBJ2-3; 8 positions match TRBD2. V lost 4 bases to trimming and J lost 0 bases; unmatched junction nucleotides: 12. The V gene's germline CDR1 is MNHNS and CDR2 SASEGT. This CDR3 region has 18 residues. CDR3 sequence (DNA): TGTGCCAGCAGTGGTACTAGCGGAGACTTCCCTAGCACAGATACGCAGTATTTT. It specifies CASSGTSGDFPSTDTQYF.

This chain uses TRBV30 with TRBJ2-7; D could derive from TRBD1 or TRBD2 (5 bases each). CDR3 length: 11 residues. Germline CDR1 and CDR2: GTSNPN and SVGIG (reference sequence). The germline V and J ends were trimmed by 8 bases and 0 bases, with 8 bases remaining between them. The CDR3 nucleotides are TGTGCCGGGACCAACTCCTACGAGCAGTACTTC. It specifies CAGTNSYEQYF.

In this sample, this clone turned up once. This chain joins TRBV4-2 and TRBJ1-1; D is uncertain. V lost 3 bases to trimming and J lost 1 base, with 6 bases between them. CDR1 is LGHNA, CDR2 YNFKEQ, per germline. The CDR3 spans 13 residues. In DNA, the CDR3 is TGTGCCAGCAGCCATTCAGGGAACACTGAAGCTTTCTTT. Encoded protein: CASSHSGNTEAFF.

This chain joins TRBV5-4 and TRBJ2-1; TRBD2 aligns across 13 bases. Germline trimming cut 4 bases from V and 7 bases from J; bases unmatched to any gene: 5. The germline V gene encodes CDR1 SGHNT and CDR2 YYREEE (reference sequence). This CDR3 is built from 15 residues. CDR3 sequence reads: CASSQGTSGINEQFF. Written as DNA, the CDR3 is TGTGCCAGCAGCCAAGGGACTAGCGGGATAAATGAGCAGTTCTTC.

The J gene is TRBJ1-4, the V gene TRBV19; the match to TRBD1 covers 9 bases. The trim removed 3 bases at V and 4 bases at J, leaving 3 bases unmatched. The germline gives CDR1 LNHDA, CDR2 SQIVND (reference sequence). The CDR3 length is 15 residues. The CDR3 DNA is TGTGCCAGTAGTATGGGACAGGGCAATAATGAAAAACTGTTTTTT. It translates to CASSMGQGNNEKLFF.

The chain recombines TRBV5-1 with TRBJ2-2, with 11 nucleotides matching TRBD2. V shed 3 bases and J 2 bases; nucleotides not matched to a gene: 6. The CDR3 runs 17 residues. The germline V gene has CDR1 SGHRS and CDR2 YFSETQ. For the CDR3, the DNA is TGCGCCAGCAGCTCGACGACTAGCGGGACAAACACCGGGGAGCTGTTTTTT. Protein product: CASSSTTSGTNTGELFF.

A single count supports this clone. This sequence joins TRBV5-4 and TRBJ2-7; D remains ambiguous. Germline CDR1 reads SGHNT; CDR2 reads YYREEE (reference sequence). There are 15 residues in the CDR3. V lost 4 bases, J lost 3 bases, and 17 bases lay in between. CDR3 sequence reads: CASSQNAAMGYEQYF. Written as DNA, the CDR3 is TGTGCCAGCAGCCAGAATGCAGCGATGGGCTACGAGCAGTACTTC.

This clone was observed a single time. The chain couples TRBV19 to TRBJ2-1; 7 positions agree with TRBD1. The germline V gene has CDR1 LNHDA and CDR2 SQIVND (reference sequence). The V gene end was trimmed by 6 bases and the J gene end by 11 bases; junction bases not matched to a gene: 10. The CDR3 totals 13 residues. As DNA, the CDR3 is TGTGCCAGTAGCAGGGCTATGACAGGGCAGCAGTTCTTC. This translates into CASSRAMTGQQFF.

The chain joins TRBV2 to TRBJ1-5; no firm D call. Per the germline V gene, CDR1 is SNHLY and CDR2 is FYNNEI. V shed 8 bases and J shed 0 bases, with 17 bases lying between them. CDR3 length: 16 residues. The DNA of the CDR3 is TGTGCCAGCGGTTTCCGACACCTCAATAGCAATCAGCCCCAGCATTTT. Translation: CASGFRHLNSNQPQHF. The full variable domain, with the rest looked up from reference TRBV2 and TRBJ1-5, is EPEVTQTPSHQVTQMGQEVILRCVPISNHLYFYWYRQILGQKVEFLVSFYNNEISEKSEIFDDQFSVERPDGSNFTLKIRSTKLEDSAMYFCASGFRHLNSNQPQHFGDGTRLSIL.

The V call is TRBV15, the J call TRBJ2-5; D uncertain. Trimming shortened V by 0 bases and J by 1 base, and 9 bases separated the two germline ends. The CDR3 length is 15 residues. Looked up from germline, CDR1 is LNHNV and CDR2 is YYDKDF (reference sequence). CDR3 bases: TGTGCCACCAGCAGAGATTGGCGACTCCAAGAGACCCAGTACTTC. Translated, it gives CATSRDWRLQETQYF.

This clone was counted only a few times. The chain couples TRBV7-9 to TRBJ1-1; possible D gene TRBD1, 5 bases. The CDR3 runs to 16 residues. Trimming took off 1 base at V and 5 bases at J, with 17 bases between the two ends. Germline V gene data show CDR1 as SEHNR and CDR2 as FQNEAQ (reference sequence). The CDR3 sequence is CASSLVAGRRKTEAFF. The CDR3 nucleotides are TGTGCCAGCAGCTTAGTAGCGGGGCGAAGGAAAACTGAAGCTTTCTTT.

The DNA for the CDR3 is TGTGCCAGCAGTGAACGGAGACAGACTTTCGGTGAAAAACTGTTTTTT. Its protein is CASSERRQTFGEKLFF. The chain carries TRBV2 and TRBJ1-4, with D tentatively TRBD1 (5 bases). The CDR3 sequence is 16 residues long. Between the trimmed V and J ends, which lost 2 bases and 7 bases, there was a span of 17 bases. CDR1 and CDR2 from the germline V gene are SNHLY and FYNNEI.

The chain couples TRBV5-1 to TRBJ2-7, with 7 bases matching TRBD1. The germline V gene encodes CDR1 SGHRS and CDR2 YFSETQ. V gave up 4 bases and J gave up 3 bases; unmatched junction bases: 7. This CDR3 has 14 amino acids. CDR3 residues: CASSARQGNYEQYF. CDR3 nucleotide sequence: TGCGCCAGCAGCGCCCGACAGGGAAACTACGAGCAGTACTTC.

V gene TRBV19 combines with J gene TRBJ2-1; D possibly corresponds to TRBD1 (6 bases). V shed 5 bases and J shed 8 bases, with 10 bases lying between them. Germline V gives CDR1 LNHDA, CDR2 SQIVND (reference sequence). The length of the CDR3 is 12 residues. DNA of the CDR3: TGTGCCAGTAGTGCCTACAGGGATGAGCAGTTCTTC. This gives the protein CASSAYRDEQFF.

This clone was observed a handful of times. V usage is TRBV3-1 (or the pseudogene TRBV3-2) and J usage is TRBJ1-6; TRBD1 matches at 7 bases. Germline V gene data show CDR1 as LGHDT and CDR2 as YNNKEL (reference sequence). The CDR3 has 15 residues. Trimming took 1 base from V and 7 from J; bases not matched to a gene: 4. The DNA of the CDR3 is TGTGCCAGCAGCCAAGGTGTAGGGGGCAATTCACCCCTCCACTTT. Amino acid sequence: CASSQGVGGNSPLHF.

The chain employs TRBV14 and TRBJ2-7; 8 bases agree with TRBD2. Germline V lookup: CDR1 SGHDN, CDR2 FVKESK. The CDR3 covers 14 residues. Trimming cost V 2 bases and J 6 bases; bases outside gene matches: 6. The CDR3 bases are TGTGCCAGCAGCCAATGGGGACTAGTCAGCGAGCAGTACTTC. Its translation is CASSQWGLVSEQYF.

The chain combines TRBV19 with TRBJ1-5, with D possibly being TRBD1 (5 bases). This CDR3 region has 14 residues. Germline V gives CDR1 LNHDA, CDR2 SQIVND (reference sequence). The V gene lost 6 bases and the J gene lost 4 bases, with 13 bases spanning the gap. The CDR3 nucleotides read TGTGCCAGTAGAGACTCACAGGAGAATCAGCCCCAGCATTTT. Protein: CASRDSQENQPQHF.

This sequence joins TRBV30 and TRBJ1-3, with 9 bases matching TRBD1. The V segment lost 0 bases and the J segment 4 bases; nucleotides outside the gene matches: 4. The CDR3 totals 15 residues. CDR1 and CDR2 from the germline V gene are GTSNPN and SVGIG (reference sequence). The CDR3 nucleotides read TGTGCCTGGAGTGTCGGGACAGGGAACGGAAACACCATATATTTT. This sequence encodes CAWSVGTGNGNTIYF.

The chain joins TRBV5-6 to TRBJ1-2, with 12 bases aligning to TRBD1. The CDR3 has 15 amino acids. V dropped 4 bases and J dropped 4; count of bases not matched to a gene: 5. Germline V gene lookup returns CDR1 SGHDT and CDR2 YYEEEE. DNA of the CDR3: TGTGCCAGCAGCGTCGGGACAGGGGGCCCCTATGGCTACACCTTC. The encoded protein is CASSVGTGGPYGYTF.

The chain couples TRBV7-9 to TRBJ1-2; D perhaps matches TRBD1 (5 bases). Trimming cost V 4 bases and J 8 bases, with 8 bases left between them. CDR1 SEHNR and CDR2 FQNEAQ come from the germline V gene (reference sequence). The length of the CDR3 is 11 residues. In nucleotides, the CDR3 is TGTGCCAGCAGCTCGGACAAAGGCTACACCTTC. Protein: CASSSDKGYTF.